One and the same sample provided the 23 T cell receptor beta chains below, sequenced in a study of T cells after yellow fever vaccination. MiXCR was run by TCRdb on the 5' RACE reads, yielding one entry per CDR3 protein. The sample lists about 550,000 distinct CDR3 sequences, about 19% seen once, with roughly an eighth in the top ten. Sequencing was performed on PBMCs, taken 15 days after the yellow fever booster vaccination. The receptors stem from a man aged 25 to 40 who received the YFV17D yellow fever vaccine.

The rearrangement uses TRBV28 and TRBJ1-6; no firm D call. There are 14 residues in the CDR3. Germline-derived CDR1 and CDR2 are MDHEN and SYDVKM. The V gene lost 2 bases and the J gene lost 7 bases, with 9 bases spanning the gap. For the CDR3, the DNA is TGTGCCAGCAGTTTAGCAGGACCGAATTCACCCCTCCACTTT. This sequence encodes CASSLAGPNSPLHF.

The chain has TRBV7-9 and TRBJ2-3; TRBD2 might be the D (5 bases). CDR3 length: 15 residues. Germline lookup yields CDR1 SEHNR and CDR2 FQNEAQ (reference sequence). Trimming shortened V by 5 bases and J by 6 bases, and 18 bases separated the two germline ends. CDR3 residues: CASSESGTSRDTQYF. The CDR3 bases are TGTGCCAGCAGCGAGTCGGGAACCTCAAGGGATACGCAGTATTTT. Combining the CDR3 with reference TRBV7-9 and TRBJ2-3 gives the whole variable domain DTGVSQNPRHKITKRGQNVTFRCDPISEHNRLYWYRQTLGQGPEFLTYFQNEAQLEKSRLLSDRFSAERPKGSFSTLEIQRTEQGDSAMYLCASSESGTSRDTQYFGPGTRLTVL.

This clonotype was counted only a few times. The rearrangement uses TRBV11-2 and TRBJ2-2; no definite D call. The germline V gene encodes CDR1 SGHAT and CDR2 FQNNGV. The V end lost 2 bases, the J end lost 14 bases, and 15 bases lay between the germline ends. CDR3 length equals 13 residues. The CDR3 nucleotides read TGTGCCAGCAGCTTATCAGAGAATGGTAACCTGTTTTTT. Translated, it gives CASSLSENGNLFF.

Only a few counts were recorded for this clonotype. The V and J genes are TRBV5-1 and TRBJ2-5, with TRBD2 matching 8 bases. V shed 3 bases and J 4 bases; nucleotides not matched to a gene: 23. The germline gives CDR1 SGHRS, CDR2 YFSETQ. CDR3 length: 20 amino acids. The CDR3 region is CASSSPLPESGRLPGETQYF. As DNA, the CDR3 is TGCGCCAGCAGCTCCCCTTTGCCGGAGAGCGGGAGACTACCGGGAGAGACCCAGTACTTC.

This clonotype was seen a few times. CDR3: CASVPRLAGGPYEQYF. DNA of the CDR3: TGTGCCAGCGTCCCGAGGCTAGCGGGAGGGCCGTACGAGCAGTACTTC. The gene calls are TRBV7-2 and TRBJ2-7; 12 bases fit TRBD2. The CDR3 extends over 16 amino acids. Trimming removed 8 bases from V and 4 bases from J; junction bases left unmatched: 12. Germline values: CDR1 SGHTA, CDR2 FQGNSA.

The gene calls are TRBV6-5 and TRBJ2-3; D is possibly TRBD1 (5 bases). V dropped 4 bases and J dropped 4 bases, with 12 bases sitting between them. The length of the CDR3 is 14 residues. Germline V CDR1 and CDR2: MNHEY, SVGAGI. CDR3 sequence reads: CASSWTRPPDTQYF. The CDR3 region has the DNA TGTGCCAGCAGTTGGACACGGCCCCCAGATACGCAGTATTTT.

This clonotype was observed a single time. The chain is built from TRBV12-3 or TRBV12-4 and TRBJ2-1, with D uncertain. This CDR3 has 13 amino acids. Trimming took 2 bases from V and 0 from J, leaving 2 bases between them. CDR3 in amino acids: CASSLFSYNEQFF. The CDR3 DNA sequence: TGTGCCAGCAGTTTATTCTCCTACAATGAGCAGTTCTTC.

CDR3 in amino acids: CASSPTGSDEQFF. The CDR3 bases are TGTGCCAGCTCACCGACAGGGTCTGATGAGCAGTTCTTC. The chain carries TRBV18 and TRBJ2-1, with 7 bases aligning to TRBD1. Germline V gene sequence: CDR1 KGHSH, CDR2 LQKENI. The length of the CDR3 is 13 residues. Unmatched junction bases numbered 4, after V lost 3 bases and J lost 8 bases.

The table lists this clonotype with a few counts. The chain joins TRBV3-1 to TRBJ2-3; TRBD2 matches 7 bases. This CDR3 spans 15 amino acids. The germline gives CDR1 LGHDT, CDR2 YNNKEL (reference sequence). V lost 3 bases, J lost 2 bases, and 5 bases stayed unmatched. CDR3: CASSQSLAVTDTQYF. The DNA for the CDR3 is TGTGCCAGCAGCCAGTCTCTAGCGGTCACAGATACGCAGTATTTT.

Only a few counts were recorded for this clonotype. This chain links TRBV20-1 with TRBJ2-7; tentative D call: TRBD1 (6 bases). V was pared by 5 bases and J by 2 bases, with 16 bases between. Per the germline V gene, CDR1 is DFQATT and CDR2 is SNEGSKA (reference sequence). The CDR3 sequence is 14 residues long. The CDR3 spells CSAGGQSGTYEQYF. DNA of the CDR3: TGCAGTGCTGGCGGACAGTCCGGAACCTACGAGCAGTACTTC.

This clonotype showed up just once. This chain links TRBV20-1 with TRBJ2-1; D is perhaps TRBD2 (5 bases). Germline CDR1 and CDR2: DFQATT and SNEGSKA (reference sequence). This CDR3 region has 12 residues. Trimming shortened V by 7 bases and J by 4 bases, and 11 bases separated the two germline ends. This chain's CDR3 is CSVSDFYNEQFF. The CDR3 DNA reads TGCAGTGTCTCGGACTTTTACAATGAGCAGTTCTTC.

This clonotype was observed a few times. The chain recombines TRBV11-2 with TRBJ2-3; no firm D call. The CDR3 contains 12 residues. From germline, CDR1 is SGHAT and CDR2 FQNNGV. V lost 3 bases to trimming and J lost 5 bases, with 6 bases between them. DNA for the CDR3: TGTGCCAGCAGCTTTAGGATAGATACGCAGTATTTT. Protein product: CASSFRIDTQYF.

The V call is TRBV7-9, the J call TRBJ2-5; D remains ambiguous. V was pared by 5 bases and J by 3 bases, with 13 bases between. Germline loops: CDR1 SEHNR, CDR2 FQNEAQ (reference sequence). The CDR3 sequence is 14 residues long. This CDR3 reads CASSPETEEETQYF. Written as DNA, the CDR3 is TGTGCCAGCAGCCCAGAGACTGAAGAAGAGACCCAGTACTTC.

The CDR3: CASSLFPWGGAGGRDTQYF. CDR3 DNA sequence: TGTGCCAGCAGCTTATTCCCCTGGGGGGGAGCGGGAGGAAGGGATACGCAGTATTTT. The chain uses TRBV11-2 and TRBJ2-3; 9 bases match TRBD2. Germline V gene sequence: CDR1 SGHAT, CDR2 FQNNGV. Trimming took 2 bases from V and 6 from J; bases not matched to a gene: 18. The CDR3 loop spans 19 amino acids.

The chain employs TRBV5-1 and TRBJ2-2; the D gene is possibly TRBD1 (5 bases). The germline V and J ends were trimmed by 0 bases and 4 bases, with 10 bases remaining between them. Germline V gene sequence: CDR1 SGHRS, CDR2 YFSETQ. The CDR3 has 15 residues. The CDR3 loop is CASSLDRPGTGELFF. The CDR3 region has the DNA TGCGCCAGCAGCTTGGACAGGCCAGGCACCGGGGAGCTGTTTTTT.

CDR3 sequence reads: CAVTGELFF. The CDR3 DNA follows: TGTGCCGTTACCGGGGAGCTGTTTTTT. The chain uses TRBV7-9 and TRBJ2-2; no reliable D call. Germline CDR1 reads SEHNR; CDR2 reads FQNEAQ (reference sequence). The CDR3 is 9 amino acids. Trimming left V 11 bases short and J 5 bases short, with 3 bases between.

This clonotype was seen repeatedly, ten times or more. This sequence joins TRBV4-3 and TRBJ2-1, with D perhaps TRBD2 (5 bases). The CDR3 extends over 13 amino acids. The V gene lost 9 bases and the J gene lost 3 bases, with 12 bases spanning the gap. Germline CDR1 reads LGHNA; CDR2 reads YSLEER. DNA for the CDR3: TGCGCCAGTAGCGTGCGAGTCTACAATGAGCAGTTCTTC. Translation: CASSVRVYNEQFF.

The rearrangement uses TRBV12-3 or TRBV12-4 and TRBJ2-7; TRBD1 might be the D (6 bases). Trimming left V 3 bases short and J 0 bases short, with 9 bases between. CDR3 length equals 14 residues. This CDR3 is CASSFPGASYEQYF. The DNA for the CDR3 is TGTGCCAGCAGTTTCCCAGGGGCCTCCTACGAGCAGTACTTC.

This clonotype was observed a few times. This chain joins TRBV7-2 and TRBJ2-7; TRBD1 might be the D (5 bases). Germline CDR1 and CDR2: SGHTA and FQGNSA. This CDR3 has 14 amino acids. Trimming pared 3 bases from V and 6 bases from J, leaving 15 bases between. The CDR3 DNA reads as TGTGCCAGCAGCTTCCCCGTGTGGGGCGCCGAGCAGTACTTC. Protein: CASSFPVWGAEQYF.

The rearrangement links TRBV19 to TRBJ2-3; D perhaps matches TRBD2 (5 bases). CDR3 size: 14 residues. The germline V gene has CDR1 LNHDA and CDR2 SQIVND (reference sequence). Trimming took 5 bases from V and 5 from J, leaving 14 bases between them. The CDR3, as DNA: TGTGCCAGTAGTCCTGACCTAGCCGTAGATACGCAGTATTTT. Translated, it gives CASSPDLAVDTQYF.

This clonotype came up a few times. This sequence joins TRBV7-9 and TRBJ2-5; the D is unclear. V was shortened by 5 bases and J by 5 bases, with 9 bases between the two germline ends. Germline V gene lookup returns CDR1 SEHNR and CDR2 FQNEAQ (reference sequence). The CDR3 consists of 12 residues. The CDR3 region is CASSRLEETQYF. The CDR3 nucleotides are TGTGCCAGCAGCCGTTTAGAGGAGACCCAGTACTTC. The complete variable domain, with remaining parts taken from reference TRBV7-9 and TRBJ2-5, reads DTGVSQNPRHKITKRGQNVTFRCDPISEHNRLYWYRQTLGQGPEFLTYFQNEAQLEKSRLLSDRFSAERPKGSFSTLEIQRTEQGDSAMYLCASSRLEETQYFGPGTRLLVL.

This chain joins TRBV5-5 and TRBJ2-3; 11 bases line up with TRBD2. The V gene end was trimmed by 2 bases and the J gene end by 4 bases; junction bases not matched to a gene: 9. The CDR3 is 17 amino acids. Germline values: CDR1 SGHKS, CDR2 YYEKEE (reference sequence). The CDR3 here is CASSFYRTSGLSDTQYF. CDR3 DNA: TGTGCCAGCAGCTTTTACCGGACTAGCGGGTTGTCAGATACGCAGTATTTT. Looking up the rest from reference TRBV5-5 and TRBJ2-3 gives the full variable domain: DAGVTQSPTHLIKTRGQQVTLRCSPISGHKSVSWYQQVLGQGPQFIFQYYEKEERGRGNFPDRFSARQFPNYSSELNVNALLLGDSALYLCASSFYRTSGLSDTQYFGPGTRLTVL.

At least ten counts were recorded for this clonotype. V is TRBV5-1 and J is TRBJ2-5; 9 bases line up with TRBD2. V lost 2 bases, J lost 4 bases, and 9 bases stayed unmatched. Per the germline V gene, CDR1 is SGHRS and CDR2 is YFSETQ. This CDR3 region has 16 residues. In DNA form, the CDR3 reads TGCGCCAGCAGCTTAATGGCGGGAGGGCCGGGAGAGACCCAGTACTTC. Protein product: CASSLMAGGPGETQYF.